The 21 T cell receptor beta chains listed next were all sequenced from one sample in a study of early T cells in non-severe SARS-CoV-2 infection. Each CDR3 protein gets one entry after TCRdb re-called the 5' RACE reads with MiXCR. The sample carries approximately 27,000 distinct CDR3 sequences, 9.5% to 10% recorded once. Sequenced material: whole blood. The receptor source for this set is an adult who was a healthcare worker with PCR-confirmed SARS-CoV-2 infection or an uninfected control (not recorded which).

In DNA form, the CDR3 reads TGTGCCAGCAGCTTTATAACAGGGAAACCTAAAGCCGGGGAGCTGTTTTTT. Translated, it gives CASSFITGKPKAGELFF. The V gene is TRBV11-1, the J gene TRBJ2-2; tentatively, D is TRBD1 (6 bases). Germline V gene sequence: CDR1 SGHAT, CDR2 FQDESV (reference sequence). The CDR3 has 17 amino acids. V shed 3 bases and J shed 6 bases, with 20 bases lying between them. The full variable domain, completed using reference TRBV11-1 and TRBJ2-2, is EAEVAQSPRYKITEKSQAVAFWCDPISGHATLYWYRQILGQGPELLVQFQDESVVDDSQLPKDRFSAERLKGVDSTLKIQPAELGDSAMYLCASSFITGKPKAGELFFGEGSRLTVL.

This clonotype has at least ten counts. The chain is built from TRBV20-1 and TRBJ1-4; no clear D. The ends were cut back, 5 bases at V and 8 bases at J, with 15 bases in the middle. This CDR3 is 13 amino acids long. Looked up from germline, CDR1 is DFQATT and CDR2 is SNEGSKA (reference sequence). CDR3 amino acids: CSAASRSDEKLFF. The CDR3 nucleotides are TGCAGTGCTGCCAGCAGGTCAGACGAAAAACTGTTTTTT.

This chain links TRBV2 with TRBJ2-7, with D possibly TRBD1 on 6 matching bases. The CDR3 covers 14 residues. CDR1 and CDR2 (germline): SNHLY, FYNNEI. V shed 5 bases and J shed 2 bases, with 13 bases lying between them. This CDR3 reads CASSHLDRTYEQYF. CDR3 DNA sequence: TGTGCCAGCAGTCATCTCGACAGGACCTACGAGCAGTACTTC.

A few counts support this clonotype. This chain's CDR3 is CASSQGAGSFMVAFF. In DNA form, the CDR3 reads TGTGCCAGCAGCCAGGGGGCAGGCAGCTTCATGGTTGCTTTCTTT. The chain employs TRBV14 and TRBJ1-1; D may be TRBD1 (6 bases). From germline, CDR1 is SGHDN and CDR2 FVKESK. This CDR3 spans 15 amino acids. V lost 3 bases to trimming and J lost 11 bases, with 22 bases between them.

This clonotype was detected many times. The rearrangement uses TRBV12-5 and TRBJ2-5; no firm D call. Germline V gives CDR1 LGHNT, CDR2 FRNRAP. The CDR3 spans 13 residues. V lost 4 bases to trimming and J lost 1 base, with 7 bases between them. CDR3 loop: CASGSSGQETQYF. CDR3 sequence (DNA): TGTGCTAGTGGTTCGTCGGGCCAAGAGACCCAGTACTTC.

This clonotype was seen ten or more times. The chain carries TRBV29-1 and TRBJ2-6; D is uncertain. Germline V gene sequence: CDR1 SQVTM, CDR2 ANQGSEA. The CDR3 is made up of 11 amino acids. Trimming took 5 bases from V and 1 from J, leaving 0 bases between them. CDR3 bases: TGCAGCGTTTCTGGGGCCAACGTCCTGACTTTC. This translates into CSVSGANVLTF.

This clonotype was counted ten times or more. The chain combines TRBV4-1 with TRBJ2-1, with a weak D call TRBD2 (6 bases). The CDR3 has 13 amino acids. Per germline, CDR1 MGHRA and CDR2 YSYEKL. The germline V and J ends were trimmed by 0 bases and 12 bases, with 12 bases remaining between them. Written as DNA, the CDR3 is TGCGCCAGCAGCCAAGATCACGGGCGGGGGCAGTTCTTC. Translated: CASSQDHGRGQFF.

V gene TRBV12-3 or TRBV12-4 combines with J gene TRBJ1-2; the D gene is possibly TRBD1 (5 bases). This CDR3 spans 14 amino acids. Trimming cost V 2 bases and J 6 bases, with 13 bases left between them. CDR3 amino acids: CASSLRRGIHGYTF. The CDR3 bases are TGTGCCAGCAGTTTAAGGCGGGGGATTCATGGCTACACCTTC.

There are many counts of this clonotype. V usage is TRBV5-1 and J usage is TRBJ2-7; D gene uncertain. The CDR3 has 11 amino acids. CDR1 is SGHRS, CDR2 YFSETQ, per germline. Between the trimmed V and J ends, which lost 1 base and 7 bases, there was a span of 6 bases. The CDR3: CASSLMEEQYF. The CDR3 DNA is TGCGCCAGCAGCTTGATGGAGGAGCAGTACTTC.

In its sample, this clonotype was seen many times. The chain uses TRBV7-6 and TRBJ2-3; TRBD1 agrees at 7 bases. This CDR3 contains 15 residues. V lost 5 bases to trimming and J lost 4 bases; unmatched junction nucleotides: 9. The V gene's germline CDR1 is SGHVS and CDR2 FNYEAQ. The CDR3 reads CASSLDRVGSDTQYF. CDR3 coding DNA: TGTGCCAGCAGCCTCGACAGGGTAGGGTCAGATACGCAGTATTTT.

The genes are TRBV27 and TRBJ2-7, with 7 positions matching TRBD1. This CDR3 is 12 amino acids long. Germline values: CDR1 MNHEY, CDR2 SMNVEV (reference sequence). Germline trimming cut 5 bases from V and 5 bases from J; bases unmatched to any gene: 3. In DNA form, the CDR3 reads TGTGCCAGCAGTCCCGGACAGGACGAGCAGTACTTC. This sequence encodes CASSPGQDEQYF.

The count of this clonotype is one. A much larger clone differs by one base, so this may be a read error. The chain carries TRBV6-5 and TRBJ2-2, with D perhaps TRBD1 or TRBD2 (5 bases each). The V gene lost 7 bases and the J gene lost 5 bases, with 17 bases spanning the gap. CDR3 length equals 15 residues. Germline V gene data show CDR1 as MNHEY and CDR2 as SVGAGI. This CDR3 is CASTLLGVRTGELFF. The CDR3 DNA follows: TGTGCCAGCACCCTACTGGGGGTGCGAACCGGGGAGCTGTTTTTT.

The chain employs TRBV12-3 or TRBV12-4 and TRBJ2-3; D might be TRBD1 or TRBD2, each matching 5 bases. Trimming removed 4 bases from V and 3 bases from J, with 14 bases in between. The CDR3 is 15 residues long. The CDR3, as DNA: TGTGCCAGCAGTTCCCAGGGCGGACTTACAGATACGCAGTATTTT. It is translated as CASSSQGGLTDTQYF.

This clonotype was counted only a few times. The chain recombines TRBV20-1 with TRBJ1-2, with D perhaps matching TRBD1 (5 bases). Deletions cut 5 bases from V and 6 bases from J, with 19 bases between. This CDR3 is built from 14 residues. Germline lookup yields CDR1 DFQATT and CDR2 SNEGSKA (reference sequence). Written as DNA, the CDR3 is TGCAGTGCTGAATGGGGGAGGGGATGGGATGGCTACACCTTC. It is translated as CSAEWGRGWDGYTF.

This sequence joins TRBV5-4 and TRBJ1-1; no clear D. Germline V gene data show CDR1 as SGHNT and CDR2 as YYREEE (reference sequence). V was cut by 0 bases and J by 0 bases, with 3 bases left in between. This CDR3 is built from 13 residues. The CDR3 region has the DNA TGTGCCAGCAGCTTGGACCTGAACACTGAAGCTTTCTTT. This sequence encodes CASSLDLNTEAFF.

The chain employs TRBV27 and TRBJ2-7; 7 nucleotides line up with TRBD1. CDR3 length equals 14 residues. CDR1 is MNHEY, CDR2 SMNVEV, per germline (reference sequence). Trimming took 5 bases from V and 4 from J; bases not matched to a gene: 8. The DNA for the CDR3 is TGTGCCAGCAGTGCCCGGGACAGACTGTACGAGCAGTACTTC. Residues: CASSARDRLYEQYF.

This clonotype was observed a few times. This chain connects TRBV18 to TRBJ2-7, with D tentatively TRBD2 (6 bases). Looked up from germline, CDR1 is KGHSH and CDR2 is LQKENI. This CDR3 has 15 residues. Trimming removed 0 bases at V and 7 bases at J, with 16 bases between. CDR3 sequence (DNA): TGTGCCAGCTCACCACCCTCCCCGGGGGTTGGGGAGCAGTACTTC. The encoded protein is CASSPPSPGVGEQYF.

This clonotype was observed at least ten times. V is TRBV7-6 and J is TRBJ1-1, with no clear D. The CDR3 length is 15 residues. Germline CDR1 SGHVS, CDR2 FNYEAQ. The ends were cut back, 1 base at V and 6 bases at J, with 15 bases in the middle. CDR3 DNA: TGTGCCAGCAGCTTAGTGCCCCGGCTCGACGCTGAAGCTTTCTTT. It encodes CASSLVPRLDAEAFF.

The table lists this clonotype with a few counts. This sequence joins TRBV12-3 or TRBV12-4 and TRBJ2-2, with 7 bases matching TRBD1. J gave up 4 bases and V 3 bases, and 5 bases lay outside the gene matches. This CDR3 has 15 residues. The CDR3 sequence is CASSFSAGGTGELFF. The CDR3 DNA sequence: TGTGCCAGCAGTTTCAGTGCAGGGGGCACCGGGGAGCTGTTTTTT.

The sample holds many counts of this clonotype. The V gene is TRBV6-6, the J gene TRBJ1-5; D is unresolved. CDR1 is MNHNY and CDR2 is SVGAGI in the germline V gene (reference sequence). V was shortened by 6 bases and J by 9 bases, with 15 bases between the two germline ends. The CDR3 extends over 13 amino acids. The CDR3 coding sequence is TGTGCCAGCAGGATCTCAGCCCGAGGGCCCCAGCATTTT. Translated: CASRISARGPQHF.

The chain is built from TRBV7-6 and TRBJ1-1; D gene ambiguous. CDR3 length: 12 amino acids. Germline assignment: CDR1 SGHVS and CDR2 FNYEAQ. The ends were cut back, 1 base at V and 4 bases at J, with 4 bases in the middle. CDR3 sequence (DNA): TGTGCCAGCAGCTTAGGTAGCACTGAAGCTTTCTTT. It translates to CASSLGSTEAFF.